This T cell receptor (beta chain) derives from a study of chemoradiotherapy in HPV16-positive cancers. Assay used: immunoSEQ multiplex PCR; TCRdb lists only in-frame clones, some missing. The table records 40,000 or so clones, around 82% of them present only once. Study results and caveats: Better recurrence-free survival went with HPV-responsive T-cell expansion in HPV16-positive patients. During treatment, candidate HPV-specific clones and E7-related motifs expanded in tumor.

In its sample, this clone is medium-sized. The antigen remains unidentified. Trimming removed 1 base at V and 8 bases at J, with 14 bases between. The CDR3 runs 14 residues. Germline values: CDR1 PRHDT, CDR2 FYEKMQ (reference sequence). The sequenced sample was blood, obtained from a patient who underwent chemoradiotherapy. V usage is TRBV13 and J usage is TRBJ1-1; D is perhaps TRBD1 (6 bases). The sequence came from a human donor with HPV-associated anogenital cancer. This CDR3 reads CASSLEGGGFEAFF. As DNA, the CDR3 is TGTGCCAGCAGCTTAGAGGGGGGTGGTTTCGAAGCTTTCTTT.